This T cell receptor beta chain was captured by sequencing in a study of PD-1 blockade in classical Hodgkin lymphoma. Note on this clone: Its antigen remains unknown.

Study-level findings and limits: In CD4+ cells, TCR diversity went up significantly by C4D1, but in CD8+ cells it did not. Those achieving complete response showed baseline diversity like newly diagnosed patients. Diminished baseline TCR diversity has been reported in newly diagnosed patients relative to healthy donors. Patients starting nivolumab under 1 year after ASCT were excluded.

CDR1 is SGHDN and CDR2 is FVKESK in the germline V gene. The ends were cut back, 1 base at V and 7 bases at J, with 11 bases in the middle. The CDR3 runs to 13 residues. Sequencing was performed with immunoSEQ multiplex PCR; in TCRdb, only in-frame clones are kept and a portion is missing. The sample has 50,000 or so clones, around 75% seen once; the top ten hold about 14%. All patients experienced relapse after autologous stem cell transplantation, and brentuximab vedotin exposure was variable. This TCR was sampled from a human donor with classical Hodgkin lymphoma. The chain employs TRBV14 and TRBJ2-7; D ambiguous. The sequenced sample was peripheral blood mononuclear cells (PBMCs), obtained before the second cycle of nivolumab. CDR3 sequence (DNA): TGTGCCAGCAGCCAAGGGTCGGGCTTGGAGCAGTACTTC. It specifies CASSQGSGLEQYF.